This TCR beta chain was found in a study of blood T cell repertoires in COVID-19. Overall study context: PBMCs, B-cell-depleted T cells, or T cells provided the cDNA or gDNA that made up the material.

Assay used: immunoSEQ multiplex PCR; TCRdb lists only in-frame clones, some missing. The data show 200,000 or so clones, roughly 88% seen once. Participant age was about 18 to 100 years, and participants resided in fewer than 25 US areas. Germline CDR1 and CDR2: MNHEY and SMNVEV (reference sequence). The CDR3 sequence is 14 residues long. V was trimmed by 6 bases and J by 6 bases, leaving 17 bases between them. The chain recombines TRBV27 with TRBJ1-2; D uncertain. The receptor's source is a woman aged 40 to 50 with acute COVID-19. The sample comprised PBMCs or T cells enriched from blood (not recorded which). CDR3 sequence (DNA): TGTGCCAGCAGACTGGCTAGTCGGGTGGATGGCTACACCTTC. As protein: CASRLASRVDGYTF.